These 14 T cell receptor beta chains came from one sample sequenced in a study of T cell responses to AZD1222 COVID-19 vaccine. TCRdb's table, derived via immunoSEQ multiplex PCR, lists solely in-frame clones and lacks some. The table includes fewer than 150,000 clones, 75% to 90% detected once. This specimen was peripheral blood, taken on day 0 of AZD1222 vaccination. Receptors originate from an adult in good health.

The chain has TRBV21-1 and TRBJ1-1. TRBV21-1 is tagged as a pseudogene. The CDR3 length is 15 residues. The CDR3 DNA is TGTGCCAGCAGCAAAGCGCTTTCGGCGTCCACTGAAGCTTTCTTT. Residues: CASSKALSASTEAFF.

This clone was detected once. The chain links TRBV5-1 to TRBJ2-5; 11 nucleotides agree with TRBD2. This CDR3 spans 16 amino acids. Trimming took 0 bases from V and 2 from J; bases not matched to a gene: 3. Germline V gene lookup returns CDR1 SGHRS and CDR2 YFSETQ. The CDR3 nucleotides are TGCGCCAGCAGCTTGGCCGCTAGCGGGAGGCAAGAGACCCAGTACTTC. Its translation is CASSLAASGRQETQYF.

The chain has TRBV4-2 and TRBJ1-5; D not resolved. CDR3 length: 16 amino acids. V was shortened by 0 bases and J by 7 bases, with 16 bases between the two germline ends. Germline V CDR1 and CDR2: LGHNA, YNFKEQ. In DNA form, the CDR3 reads TGTGCCAGCAGCCAAGAACCGGGAAGGGTGGGGCAGCCCCAGCATTTT. It encodes CASSQEPGRVGQPQHF.

The genes are TRBV11-2 and TRBJ2-1; no reliable D call. The V end lost 0 bases, the J end lost 6 bases, and 3 bases lay between the germline ends. The CDR3 has 12 residues. CDR1 SGHAT and CDR2 FQNNGV come from the germline V gene. This CDR3 reads CASSLDRNEQFF. The CDR3 coding sequence is TGTGCCAGCAGCTTAGATCGCAATGAGCAGTTCTTC.

This sequence joins TRBV11-3 and TRBJ2-1; 7 bases are a match to TRBD1. In germline, CDR1 is SGHNT, CDR2 YENEEA. This CDR3 region has 14 residues. Trimming took 0 bases from V and 6 from J; bases not matched to a gene: 2. CDR3: CASSLDSGGNEQFF. DNA for the CDR3: TGTGCCAGCAGCTTAGATTCAGGGGGCAATGAGCAGTTCTTC.

The V call is TRBV7-8, the J call TRBJ2-7; the D is unclear. Per the germline V gene, CDR1 is SGHVS and CDR2 is FQNEAQ. This CDR3 has 14 residues. Between the trimmed V and J ends, which lost 1 base and 2 bases, there was a span of 9 bases. DNA of the CDR3: TGTGCCAGCAGCTTAGGGCCCACCGCCTACGAGCAGTACTTC. Its protein is CASSLGPTAYEQYF.

The rearrangement uses TRBV18 and TRBJ2-4, with 9 bases lining up with TRBD1. Germline CDR1 KGHSH, CDR2 LQKENI. Losses at the gene ends were 3 bases for V and 6 bases for J; bases not matched to a gene: 0. The CDR3 covers 13 residues. CDR3 amino acids: CASSPGQGNIQYF. DNA of the CDR3: TGTGCCAGCTCACCGGGACAGGGAAACATTCAGTACTTC. Drawing the rest from reference TRBV18 and TRBJ2-4, the complete variable domain is NAGVMQNPRHLVRRRGQEARLRCSPMKGHSHVYWYRQLPEEGLKFMVYLQKENIIDESGMPKERFSAEFPKEGPSILRIQQVVRGDSAAYFCASSPGQGNIQYFGAGTRLSVL.

The J gene is TRBJ1-2, the V gene TRBV3-1 (or the pseudogene TRBV3-2), with a possible D match to TRBD1 (5 bases). The germline CDR1 and CDR2 sequences are LGHDT and YNNKEL (reference sequence). Trimming took 6 bases from V and 2 from J, leaving 13 bases between them. The length of the CDR3 is 14 residues. CDR3 DNA sequence: TGTGCCAGCAGGTATTGGGACGGGAACTATGGCTACACCTTC. Amino acid sequence: CASRYWDGNYGYTF.

The chain joins TRBV6-1 to TRBJ2-1; D might be TRBD2 (5 bases). Germline V gives CDR1 MNHNS, CDR2 SASEGT. CDR3 size: 17 residues. V lost 3 bases and J lost 2, with 17 bases in between. CDR3 loop: CASSDPLTSSAYNEQFF. CDR3 coding DNA: TGTGCCAGCAGTGACCCCCTCACTAGTTCCGCCTACAATGAGCAGTTCTTC.

V is TRBV7-8 and J is TRBJ1-2; unclear D gene. Germline V CDR1 and CDR2: SGHVS, FQNEAQ. Trimming pared 4 bases from V and 3 bases from J, leaving 9 bases between. The CDR3 has 13 residues. CDR3 amino acids: CASSYSRDYGYTF. The DNA of the CDR3 is TGTGCCAGCAGCTATAGCAGAGACTATGGCTACACCTTC.

This rearrangement joins TRBV28 to TRBJ2-1, with 7 bases that match TRBD2. V was pared by 6 bases and J by 0 bases, with 11 bases of the junction left unmatched. From germline, CDR1 is MDHEN and CDR2 SYDVKM. This CDR3 region has 17 residues. CDR3 sequence (DNA): TGTGCCAGCAGGAAACCAATAGCGGGTTACTCCTACAATGAGCAGTTCTTC. It codes for CASRKPIAGYSYNEQFF.

V gene TRBV12-5 combines with J gene TRBJ2-1, with 9 bases lining up with TRBD1. Germline V lookup: CDR1 LGHNT, CDR2 FRNRAP. The CDR3 contains 17 residues. Trimming cost V 0 bases and J 7 bases; bases outside gene matches: 10. The CDR3: CASGLVPGQGTRNEQFF. The CDR3 nucleotides are TGTGCTAGTGGTTTGGTACCCGGACAGGGGACGCGGAATGAGCAGTTCTTC.

The rearrangement uses TRBV27 and TRBJ1-4, with a possible D match to TRBD1 (6 bases). Germline V gene sequence: CDR1 MNHEY, CDR2 SMNVEV (reference sequence). The CDR3 is 16 residues long. Trimming left V 5 bases short and J 4 bases short, with 17 bases between. CDR3 loop: CASSRSTGIGNEKLFF. The CDR3 DNA is TGTGCCAGCAGTCGATCTACAGGGATCGGTAATGAAAAACTGTTTTTT.

The chain combines TRBV18 with TRBJ1-6, with 7 positions matching TRBD1. Germline-derived CDR1 and CDR2 are KGHSH and LQKENI. The CDR3 runs 15 residues. With V trimmed by 6 bases and J by 8 bases, 10 bases remained unmatched. The CDR3 sequence is CASSEQGQWYSPLHF. Here the CDR3 DNA reads TGTGCCAGCTCCGAACAGGGGCAGTGGTATTCACCCCTCCACTTT.